This T cell receptor (beta chain) was identified during a study of cytomegalovirus exposure and HLA in healthy donors. Study-wide findings and caveats: Cytomegalovirus association was listed for under 200 TCR beta chains. Reports showed the classifier diagnosing cytomegalovirus status with high specificity and sensitivity.

This clone was seen more than once but under ten times. Antigen unknown. 60 Vbeta and 13 Jbeta primers were used in PCR. Sequencing was performed with immunoSEQ multiplex PCR; in TCRdb, only in-frame clones are kept and a portion is missing. The data show approximately 210,000 clones, around 80% seen once. The clonotype originates from a man younger than 35 in good health and CMV-seronegative. Sequenced: PBMCs.

CDR3 sequence reads: CASSLPGGETQYF. CDR3 in DNA: TGCGCCAGCAGTTTACCCGGAGGAGAGACCCAGTACTTC. V usage is TRBV5-1 and J usage is TRBJ2-5, with a weak D call TRBD2 (5 bases). Deletions cut 5 bases from V and 4 bases from J, with 12 bases between. The CDR3 covers 13 residues. Germline V CDR1 and CDR2: SGHRS, YFSETQ.